Listed below are T cell receptor beta chains from one sample, sequenced in a study of T cell repertoires in cytomegalovirus infection. The antigens these receptors bind are not known. TCRdb processed the reads anew with MiXCR; each CDR3 protein has one entry. The table lists under 300,000 distinct CDR3 sequences, about 20% of them singletons. Specimen: cultured PBMCs, collected from culture after CMV antigen stimulation. The receptors come from a human donor in good health (CMV status not recorded). Some clones in this sample may be carry-over from other donors' samples. CDR3s include the opening cysteine and the closing phenylalanine or tryptophan.

CAARDRNEKLFF,TRBV10-3,TRBJ1-4
CASSPLRTSGAGELFF,TRBV18,TRBJ2-2
CAISDSGGYTF,TRBV10-3,TRBJ1-2
CASSLAGNRFSGNTIYF,TRBV7-2,TRBJ1-3
CASSWGRSNQPQHF,TRBV28,TRBJ1-5
CASRVRDRSSRGSKETQYF,TRBV7-7,TRBJ2-5
CASSSPTSSSSTQYF,TRBV7-9,TRBJ2-3
CKARVTATNEKLFF,TRBV29-1,TRBJ1-4
CATSDMNTEAFF,TRBV24-1,TRBJ1-1
CASSFSPDYGYTF,TRBV7-2,TRBJ1-2